This paragraph covers one T cell receptor beta chain sequence. This clonotype came up a few times. Its antigen is not yet known. Base qualities were left out, and no much larger clone turns up one base away. TCR cDNA was synthesized by 5'RACE template switching, which introduced a universal primer site and unique molecular identifiers. Priming of cDNA synthesis was performed from both the TCR alpha and TCR beta constant segments. Two PCR steps were used to amplify libraries, with sample barcodes and sequencing adapters being added in the second step. Libraries were sequenced on Illumina HiSeq 2500 (2x100 bp) or NovaSeq (2x150 bp). The authors' analysis ran thus. MIGEC was used to demultiplex reads and collapse the reads into UMI consensus sequences, and MiXCR was used for V(D)J alignment. Clonotypes responding to the vaccine were identified with edgeR on replicate PBMC samples, with the criteria of FDR below 0.01 and a log2 fold change above 5 up to day 15. CD4 or CD8 identity was assigned to each bulk clonotype according to whether the clonotype was present at higher abundance in the sequenced CD4 repertoire or the sequenced CD8 repertoire. Using fastp at Q25 and MiXCR, TCRdb reprocessed the public reads and kept productive beta chains. One record per CDR3 amino acid sequence lists the most common genes and DNA. The V and J calls here are based on TCRdb, not the publication. The sample profile shows approximately 610,000 distinct CDR3 sequences; around 17% of them were found once. The ten largest make up approximately 15% of the sample.

Per the publication, the treatment or condition label means: live attenuated yellow fever vaccine strain. At each blood-draw timepoint, two biological replicates of bulk PBMCs were obtained. A standard Ficoll-Paque protocol was used to isolate PBMCs from peripheral blood. TriZol was used to extract RNA from bulk PBMCs, CD4 and CD8 fractions, and dextramer-positive and dextramer-negative fractions. This sample is part of a study of T cells after yellow fever vaccination (dated by TCRdb to between 2018 and 2021). Turning to the overall study: Libraries from fractions with low cell numbers were prepared with the SMART-Seq v4 Ultra Low Input RNA kit. Blood was drawn at multiple timepoints before and after primary and secondary immunization, with bulk PBMC replicates and cell subsets isolated. Two healthy male donors, one aged 18 to 30 and one aged 30 to 40 years, were included in the cohort. To follow T-cell clones before and after both primary and booster YFV17D yellow fever vaccination, bulk TCR alpha and beta repertoires underwent longitudinal sequencing. The paper as a whole reports these results and caveats: Compared with the primary T-cell response, the secondary T-cell response was faster but weaker, reaching its peak on day 5 rather than on day 15. After the booster, most of the clones that had expanded following primary vaccination were detected again (just under 97% of CD4 and 85% to 90% of CD8), which suggests that memory was broadly maintained. A small share of clonotypes was detected in both CD4 and CD8 compartments, with the overlap likely arising from convergent recombination. Only two donors were included in the study, so the extent to which the findings can be generalized is limited. Because abundant contaminating clonotypes from the bulk population could be contained in FACS-sorted repertoires, computational filtering was required.

The receptor's source is a man between 18 and 35 years old who received the YFV17D yellow fever vaccine. The sequencing here drew on PBMCs, taken more than 4 days after the first yellow fever vaccination.

The nucleotide sequence reads TGTGCCAGCAGCAAAGGGACGTCTAGCACAGATACGCAGTATTTT. It translates as CASSKGTSSTDTQYF. Recombination connected TRBV21-1 to TRBJ2-3. TRBV21-1 constitutes a pseudogene. The cysteine opens and the phenylalanine closes a CDR3 of 15 amino acids. Only the CDR3 portion is preserved as DNA: 45 bases, with reading frame beginning at the first base.